The TCR beta chain described here comes from a study of control samples from healthy donors and cancer patients. The protocol was immunoSEQ multiplex PCR, while the TCRdb copy is restricted to in-frame clones and leaves out a portion. The sample contains 50,000 to 75,000 clones, 90% of which appear only once. Trimming cost V 5 bases and J 0 bases; bases outside gene matches: 22. Germline assignment: CDR1 SGHTA and CDR2 FQGTGA. The CDR3 has 21 amino acids. This clonotype was sampled from a man aged 55 to 70 with colorectal cancer. The gene calls are TRBV7-3 and TRBJ1-5; TRBD1 agrees at 7 bases. The sample consisted of PBMCs. The CDR3 loop reads CASSLDRFPGQSGDSNQPQHF. The CDR3 DNA sequence: TGTGCCAGCAGCCTAGATAGATTCCCGGGACAGAGTGGCGATAGCAATCAGCCCCAGCATTTT.